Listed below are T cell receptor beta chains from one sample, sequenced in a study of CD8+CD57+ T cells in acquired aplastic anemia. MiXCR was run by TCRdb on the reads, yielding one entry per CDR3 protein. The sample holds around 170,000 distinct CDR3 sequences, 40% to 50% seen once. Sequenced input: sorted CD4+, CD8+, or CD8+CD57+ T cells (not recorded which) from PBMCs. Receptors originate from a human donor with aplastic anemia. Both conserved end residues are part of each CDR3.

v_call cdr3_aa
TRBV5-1 CASSLMASGNSPLHF
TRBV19 CASSPPRASGRGFSDEQFF
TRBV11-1 CASSLQREVSDTQYF
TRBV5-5 CASSLRGTGNQPQHF
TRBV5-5 CASSPPAVETQYF
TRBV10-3 CASSCSMLAGGPHYEQYF
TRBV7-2 CASSLVANTDTQYF
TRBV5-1 CASSLVAVQETQYF
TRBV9 CASSVEQQDYGYTF
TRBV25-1 CASSEFDQPQHF
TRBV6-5 CASSSGRTQETQYF
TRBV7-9 CASSLAQSEQYF
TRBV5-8 CASSLSQTSSPETQYF
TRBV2 CASKRQPNTEAFF
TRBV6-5 CASSYSSARRNTEAFF
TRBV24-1 CATSDLGQGNSDTQYF
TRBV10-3 CAISGLLKSRRLGEAFF
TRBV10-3 CAISGTGKSTEAFF
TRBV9 CASSVGGESSYEQYF
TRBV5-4 CASSLGLSSFDPGELFF
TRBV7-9 CASSLAGDTGELFF
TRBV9 CASSVGWAGYSGTEAFF
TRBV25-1 CASSEPGMGPETQYF
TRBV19 CASSIGQSQETQYF
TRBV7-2 CASSLGDSSNQPQHF